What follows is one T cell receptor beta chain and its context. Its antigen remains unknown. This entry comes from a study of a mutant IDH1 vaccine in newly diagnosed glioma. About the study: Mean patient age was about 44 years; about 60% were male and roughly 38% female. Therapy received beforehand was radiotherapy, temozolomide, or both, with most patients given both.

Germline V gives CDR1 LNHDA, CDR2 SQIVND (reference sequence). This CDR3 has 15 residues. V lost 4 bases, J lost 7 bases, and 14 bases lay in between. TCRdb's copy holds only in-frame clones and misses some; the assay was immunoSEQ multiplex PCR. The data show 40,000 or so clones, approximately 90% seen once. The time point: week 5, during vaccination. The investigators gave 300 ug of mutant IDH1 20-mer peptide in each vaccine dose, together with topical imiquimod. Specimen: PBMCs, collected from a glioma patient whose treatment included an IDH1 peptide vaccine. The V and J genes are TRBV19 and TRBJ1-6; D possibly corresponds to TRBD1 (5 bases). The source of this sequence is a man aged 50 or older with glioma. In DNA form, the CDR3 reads TGTGCCAGTAGTACCGTAGGTGGGGCAAATTCACCCCTCCACTTT. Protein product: CASSTVGGANSPLHF.